This entry concerns a single T cell receptor beta chain. Its matching antigen is unknown. This sample is drawn from a study of shared clonotypes between healthy human individuals. Study-level findings and limits: Compared with memory subsets, naive subsets generally had larger estimated richness.

Here immunoSEQ multiplex PCR was the method, and the copy in TCRdb shows in-frame clones only, minus some. The profile shows about 1.9 million clones, about 94% of them singletons. In the naive CD8 group, cells lacked CD45RO and were positively selected for CCR7, so terminally differentiated effector memory CD45RA+ cells were left out. The CDR3 is made up of 16 amino acids. V shed 6 bases, J shed 6 bases, and the junction held 13 bases outside the gene matches. Germline loops: CDR1 SNHLY, CDR2 FYNNEI. The sequence derives from a man between 18 and 35 years old in good health. Some clones in this sample may be carry-over from other donors' samples. The sample comprised naive CD8+ T cells from PBMCs. The chain employs TRBV2 and TRBJ2-1; 8 bases agree with TRBD1. Written as DNA, the CDR3 is TGTGCCAGCAGAACCCATTACAGGGGGTTAGGCAATGAGCAGTTCTTC. Translation: CASRTHYRGLGNEQFF.